Given below is one T cell receptor beta chain in context. Its antigen is currently not known. No base quality information exists; no much larger clone differs at one position. RNA was extracted using the RNeasy kit, and about 0.5 to 1 ug of the RNA was reverse transcribed with random hexamers. TCR beta CDR3 regions were amplified with the immunoSEQ multiplex PCR assay covering 54 Vbeta and 13 Jbeta segments. Bias from PCR amplification was corrected by using a synthetic template baseline for primer optimization and for computational correction. As for the authors' bioinformatics: Reads were annotated to V, D and J genes according to IMGT and were analyzed with immunoSEQ Analyzer, with only productive sequences retained. To calculate clonality, Shannon entropy was normalized by log2 of the number of productive unique sequences and then subtracted from one. Public and private clones were assessed among the 100 most prevalent clones of each patient and control. Susac-specific clones were defined as absent from healthy and MS cohorts, 850 to 1,300 published viral clones and other ImmuneACCESS disease sequences. The public reads were run again by TCRdb, first through fastp at Q25 and then through MiXCR, and only productive beta chains were kept. Rows with a matching CDR3 protein are joined into one entry that keeps the most common DNA and genes. The V and J calls and clone size are TCRdb's, not the authors'. A total of more than 150,000 distinct CDR3 sequences appear in this sample, around 94% of them only once. The ten biggest clones cover 0.11% to 0.15% of the sample.

The data derive from a study of CD8 T cells in Susac syndrome (dated by TCRdb to between 2018 and 2020). Regarding the complete study: Repertoire sequencing was used to test whether CD8+ T cell activation and differentiation in Susac syndrome was antigen driven.

Peripheral blood CD8+ and CD4+ T cells from healthy donors, Susac syndrome patients and multiple sclerosis patients were profiled using high-throughput TCR beta sequencing. The healthy donors served as controls matched for age and sex. Bulk CD8+ and CD4+ T cells were purified by magnetic negative isolation, whereas CD8+ TEMRA cells were enriched by FACS. Blood was collected in EDTA tubes and processed within 24 hours, with PBMCs isolated through density gradient centrifugation. PBMCs intended for TCR sequencing were frozen in liquid nitrogen and were later thawed in a 37 degrees C water bath. A purity of at least 90% was achieved for sorted or isolated CD4+, CD8+ and CD8+ TEMRA cells. Study-wide findings and limitations: The number of individuals in the TCR sequencing and HLA analysis was recognized as being relatively small.

Sample: CD4+ T cells from PBMCs. This sequence originates from a human donor in good health.

In nucleotides, the sequence is TGTGCCAGCAACGAGGGGGCGCCCACCTACGAGCAGTACTTC. Its protein product is CASNEGAPTYEQYF. The V gene is TRBV2 and the J gene is TRBJ2-7; TRBD1 matches 7 bases in the middle. The germline V gene sets CDR1 to SNHLY and CDR2 to FYNNEI. Inclusive of the bounding cysteine and phenylalanine, the CDR3 is 14 residues long. The only DNA kept is the CDR3, 42 bases in frame from the first base. V is pruned by 7 bases and J by 2 bases, leaving 8 bases of the junction without a gene match.